This is a list of T cell receptor beta chains from one sample in a study of shared clonotypes between healthy human individuals. TCRdb keeps only in-frame clones here, not all; method: immunoSEQ multiplex PCR. Among about 1 million clones listed, approximately 80% were seen once. What was sequenced was memory CD4+ T cells from PBMCs. Source of these receptors: a man younger than 35 in good health. Some clones in this sample may be carry-over from other donors' samples. The CDR3 runs from the conserved cysteine through the conserved F or W. D genes are given only for firm matches. Clone size is not always given. Where it is, it says once, few, many or a class for expanded clones.

J gene,D gene,V gene,clone size,CDR3 DNA,CDR3 protein
TRBJ1-2,.,TRBV19,.,TGTGCCAGTAGGGCCCGGGGCCAAACAGGAGGCTACACCTTC,CASRARGQTGGYTF
TRBJ2-7,.,TRBV6-5,.,TGTGCCAGCACCTCCGGGAAGGCGGAGCAGTACTTC,CASTSGKAEQYF
TRBJ2-2,.,TRBV5-3,.,TGTGCCAGAAGCTTTGGCAGGGGGAACACCGGGGAGCTGTTTTTT,CARSFGRGNTGELFF
TRBJ2-7,TRBD1,TRBV27,.,TGTGCCAGCCGAAAAGGCCAGGGACAGGGCTCCTACGAGCAGTACTTC,CASRKGQGQGSYEQYF
TRBJ1-5,.,TRBV19,.,TGTGCCAGTAGTCCGAGGTATAGCAATCAGCCCCAGCATTTT,CASSPRYSNQPQHF
TRBJ2-1,TRBD2,TRBV7-8,.,TGTGCCAGCAGCTTAGCCCGCATAGCGGGAGCCTACAATGAGCAGTTCTTC,CASSLARIAGAYNEQFF
TRBJ2-1,.,TRBV5-1,.,TGCGCCAGCAGGGGGTGGACCTACAATGAGCAGTTCTTC,CASRGWTYNEQFF
TRBJ2-4,.,TRBV29-1,.,TGCAGCGAAACGGGGCCAGAAAACATTCAGTACTTC,CSETGPENIQYF
TRBJ1-2,.,TRBV2,.,TGTGCCAGTGGGGACCGTAACTATGGCTACACCTTC,CASGDRNYGYTF
TRBJ2-7,TRBD1,TRBV7-9,.,TGTGCCAGCAGCCCCAGGGACAGGGACGAGCAGTACTTC,CASSPRDRDEQYF
TRBJ2-3,TRBD2,TRBV5-1,few,TGCGCCAGCACCTTAGCGGGAAACACAGATACGCAGTATTTT,CASTLAGNTDTQYF
TRBJ1-4,TRBD1,TRBV7-7,few,TGTGCCAGCAGCGTCGACAGGGGTGAAAAACTGTTTTTT,CASSVDRGEKLFF
TRBJ2-7,TRBD1,TRBV28,.,TGTGCCAGCAGGAGACAGGGGGCGCAAAGCTACGAGCAGTACTTC,CASRRQGAQSYEQYF
TRBJ2-5,.,TRBV5-1,.,TGCGCCAGCAGCTTTTCAGGGGGAGGGCTACAAGAGACCCAGTACTTC,CASSFSGGGLQETQYF
TRBJ1-2,.,TRBV28,few,TGTGCCAGCAGTTTGGCAGGGAATTCCTATGGCTACACCTTC,CASSLAGNSYGYTF
TRBJ1-5,.,TRBV30,.,TGTGCCTGGAATAAATTATTCGGACAGAGAATTTATAGCAATCAGCCCCAGCATTTT,CAWNKLFGQRIYSNQPQHF
TRBJ2-7,.,TRBV28,once,TGTGCCAGCAGTTTAATTTCAGGGGTCGGCGAGCAGTACTTC,CASSLISGVGEQYF
TRBJ2-1,TRBD1,TRBV5-1,.,TGCGCCAGCAGCATGACAGGGTTCACCTACAATGAGCAGTTCTTC,CASSMTGFTYNEQFF
TRBJ2-1,.,TRBV9,.,TGTGCCAGCAGCGTAGAGGCGGGAACCATCTACAATGAGCAGTTCTTC,CASSVEAGTIYNEQFF
TRBJ1-5,.,TRBV10-3,.,TGTGCCACCCGCCGCGAGGGGGACAATCAGCCCCAGCATTTT,CATRREGDNQPQHF
TRBJ1-1,TRBD1,TRBV5-1,.,TGCGCCAGCAGCACGACAGGGGGGTCGAACACTGAAGCTTTCTTT,CASSTTGGSNTEAFF
TRBJ2-1,TRBD2,TRBV9,.,TGTGCCAGCAGCGTAGCTTTAGCGGGAGCACATGAGCAGTTCTTC,CASSVALAGAHEQFF
TRBJ1-4,.,TRBV6-6,.,TGTGCCAGCAGGGAGGGCTCAACTAATGAAAAACTGTTTTTT,CASREGSTNEKLFF
TRBJ1-1,.,TRBV5-1,.,TGCGCCAGCAGCTTCCCGACAGGCGGGGGGGATGAAGCTTTCTTT,CASSFPTGGGDEAFF
TRBJ1-2,TRBD1,TRBV5-1,once,TGCGCCAGCAGCCCTCTACTGACAGGGAACTATGGCTACACCTTC,CASSPLLTGNYGYTF
TRBJ2-5,TRBD2,TRBV5-5,once,TGTGCCAGCAGCCAACCCACTAGCGGATCGTACCAAGAGACCCAGTACTTC,CASSQPTSGSYQETQYF
TRBJ2-3,TRBD1,TRBV7-7,.,TGTGCCAGCAGCTTAGGGGACAGGGCTACAGATACGCAGTATTTT,CASSLGDRATDTQYF
TRBJ2-5,TRBD2,TRBV6-5,.,TGTGCCAGCAGTTACTCAGCTAGCGGTCGCCGAGAGACCCAGTACTTC,CASSYSASGRRETQYF
TRBJ1-3,.,TRBV29-1,few,TGCAGCGTTGTGACCGAAAACACCATATATTTT,CSVVTENTIYF
TRBJ2-3,.,TRBV10-3,.,TGTGCCATCGGGGGCGCAGATACGCAGTATTTT,CAIGGADTQYF
TRBJ2-1,.,TRBV7-2,.,TGTGCCAGCAGCCTAGGGCGGGGCAGGGGGCAGTTCTTC,CASSLGRGRGQFF
TRBJ2-5,.,TRBV7-3,.,TGTGCCAGCAGCCTCACTAGACAAGAGACCCAGTACTTC,CASSLTRQETQYF
TRBJ1-1,.,TRBV7-9,.,TGTGCCAGCAGCTTAGGAGGGAGGGGGGAAGCTTTCTTT,CASSLGGRGEAFF
TRBJ2-7,TRBD1,TRBV30,.,TGTGCCTGGACCAGACAGGGGGCGGGCTCCTACGAGCAGTACTTC,CAWTRQGAGSYEQYF
TRBJ2-2,.,TRBV6-6,.,TGTGCCAGCAGTTACGACGGTAACACCGGGGAGCTGTTTTTT,CASSYDGNTGELFF
TRBJ2-5,.,TRBV7-2,.,TGTGCCAGCAGCTTAGCGTTTGGGAGGTTGTACTTC,CASSLAFGRLYF
TRBJ1-2,TRBD1,TRBV5-1,.,TGCGCCAGCAGCCCGGATTTTGAGGGGGCGCATCATGGCTACACCTTC,CASSPDFEGAHHGYTF